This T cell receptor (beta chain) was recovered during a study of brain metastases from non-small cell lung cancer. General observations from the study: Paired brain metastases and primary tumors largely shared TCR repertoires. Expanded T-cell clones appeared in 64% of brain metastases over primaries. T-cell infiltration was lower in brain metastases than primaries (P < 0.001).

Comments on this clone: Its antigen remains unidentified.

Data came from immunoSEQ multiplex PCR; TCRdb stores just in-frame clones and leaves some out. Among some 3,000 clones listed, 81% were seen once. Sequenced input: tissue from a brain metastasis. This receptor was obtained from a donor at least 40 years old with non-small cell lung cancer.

The CDR3 nucleotides are TGTGCCAGCTCACCTCGACAGGGGGCGATTAGGACTAATGAAAAACTGTTTTTT. It specifies CASSPRQGAIRTNEKLFF. The chain carries TRBV18 and TRBJ1-4; 10 bases are shared with TRBD1. This CDR3 region has 18 residues. Germline CDR1 reads KGHSH; CDR2 reads LQKENI. The V segment lost 3 bases and the J segment 2 bases; nucleotides outside the gene matches: 9.